The 27 T cell receptor beta chains reported below all come from one sample, sequenced in a study of blood T cell repertoires in COVID-19. Some clones are missing from TCRdb's copy, which holds only in-frame ones; the method was immunoSEQ multiplex PCR. The sample has more than 85,000 clones; around 90% are singletons. The sequenced sample consisted of peripheral blood. The source is a human donor with COVID-19, enrolled during active disease. The donor label of this sample is uncertain.

This chain uses TRBV11-3 with TRBJ1-1; no definite D call. Trimming removed 4 bases from V and 3 bases from J, with 6 bases in between. CDR3 length: 12 amino acids. Germline loops: CDR1 SGHNT, CDR2 YENEEA. The CDR3 sequence is CASSSSYTEAFF. CDR3 coding DNA: TGTGCCAGCAGCTCCAGTTACACTGAAGCTTTCTTT.

The V call is TRBV3-1 (or the pseudogene TRBV3-2), the J call TRBJ2-7; D gene uncertain. The CDR3 is 16 amino acids. Germline V gene lookup returns CDR1 LGHDT and CDR2 YNNKEL (reference sequence). V lost 1 base, J lost 5 bases, and 18 bases lay in between. CDR3 protein: CASSQVVSPPVHEQYF. The CDR3 DNA sequence: TGTGCCAGCAGCCAAGTTGTTAGCCCTCCAGTCCACGAGCAGTACTTC.

The V gene is TRBV19, the J gene TRBJ1-5, with D tentatively TRBD1 (6 bases). With 9 bases removed from V and 9 bases from J, the gap between germline ends came to 21 bases. CDR1 is LNHDA and CDR2 is SQIVND in the germline V gene (reference sequence). The CDR3 is 14 residues long. The CDR3 loop is CARTPAGAYGPQHF. As DNA, the CDR3 is TGTGCCAGAACACCCGCAGGGGCTTACGGGCCCCAGCATTTT.

The V and J genes are TRBV19 and TRBJ1-1, with 7 nucleotides matching TRBD1. This CDR3 has 15 amino acids. The germline V gene has CDR1 LNHDA and CDR2 SQIVND (reference sequence). V lost 10 bases to trimming and J lost 1 base; unmatched junction nucleotides: 12. CDR3 sequence (DNA): TGTGCCACCCGCAGCCCAGGGGGGACGAACACTGAAGCTTTCTTT. The encoded protein is CATRSPGGTNTEAFF.

This chain uses TRBV7-2 with TRBJ1-3; TRBD1 matches at 7 bases. The V gene's germline CDR1 is SGHTA and CDR2 FQGNSA. The CDR3 runs to 15 residues. V shed 4 bases, J shed 0 bases, and the junction held 3 bases outside the gene matches. This CDR3 is CASSSQGLSGNTIYF. CDR3 in DNA: TGTGCCAGCAGCTCACAGGGGCTCTCTGGAAACACCATATATTTT.

The rearrangement uses TRBV6-5 and TRBJ1-2; 10 nucleotides line up with TRBD1. CDR1 and CDR2 (germline): MNHEY, SVGAGI. V shed 6 bases, J shed 8 bases, and the junction held 9 bases outside the gene matches. The CDR3 consists of 14 residues. The DNA for the CDR3 is TGTGCCAGCAGCCGAACCGGGACAGGGGACGGCTACACCTTC. This sequence encodes CASSRTGTGDGYTF.

The genes are TRBV6-4 and TRBJ1-5; the D gene is possibly TRBD1 (6 bases). The germline V gene has CDR1 MRHNA and CDR2 SNTAGT. V was trimmed by 2 bases and J by 6 bases, leaving 14 bases between them. This CDR3 spans 15 amino acids. CDR3 amino acids: CASSDPRGASQPQHF. DNA for the CDR3: TGTGCCAGCAGTGACCCGCGGGGGGCGAGTCAGCCCCAGCATTTT.

The chain links TRBV11-3 to TRBJ2-7; TRBD1 agrees at 7 bases. The CDR3 is 14 residues long. V dropped 6 bases and J dropped 0; count of bases not matched to a gene: 5. From germline, CDR1 is SGHNT and CDR2 YENEEA. CDR3 sequence: CASSPGGSSYEQYF. CDR3 sequence (DNA): TGTGCCAGCAGTCCAGGGGGAAGCTCCTACGAGCAGTACTTC.

The CDR3 spells CASSKWTGNQPQHF. The CDR3 DNA reads as TGTGCCAGCAGTAAATGGACAGGGAATCAGCCCCAGCATTTT. The chain combines TRBV2 with TRBJ1-5, with TRBD1 matching over 8 bases. V lost 5 bases to trimming and J lost 4 bases; unmatched junction nucleotides: 4. Germline loops: CDR1 SNHLY, CDR2 FYNNEI. This CDR3 is 14 amino acids long.

This clone was found once. J is TRBJ2-2 and V is TRBV6-5, with D possibly matching TRBD1 (5 bases). From germline, CDR1 is MNHEY and CDR2 SVGAGI. V was clipped by 5 bases and J by 6 bases, with 10 bases between them. The CDR3 contains 13 residues. CDR3 DNA sequence: TGTGCCAGCAGTAACAGGCCTGCCGGGGAGCTGTTTTTT. Its protein product is CASSNRPAGELFF.

The gene calls are TRBV28 and TRBJ1-6; D remains ambiguous. Per germline, CDR1 MDHEN and CDR2 SYDVKM. This CDR3 is built from 15 residues. V was cut by 6 bases and J by 2 bases, with 11 bases left in between. CDR3 nucleotide sequence: TGTGCCAGCAGCGTGAGGGCACCCTATAATTCACCCCTCCACTTT. The encoded protein is CASSVRAPYNSPLHF.

The chain combines TRBV3-1 (or the pseudogene TRBV3-2) with TRBJ2-7, with D perhaps TRBD2 (5 bases). Looked up from germline, CDR1 is LGHDT and CDR2 is YNNKEL (reference sequence). Trimming shortened V by 3 bases and J by 7 bases, and 19 bases separated the two germline ends. CDR3 size: 15 residues. CDR3 region: CASSQSPSRGGEQYF. CDR3 in DNA: TGTGCCAGCAGCCAGTCCCCATCGCGTGGAGGTGAGCAGTACTTC.

The rearrangement joins TRBV3-1 (or the pseudogene TRBV3-2) to TRBJ2-1, with a possible D match to TRBD2 (5 bases). V was pared by 1 base and J by 10 bases, with 14 bases between. The CDR3 runs to 14 residues. CDR1 is LGHDT, CDR2 YNNKEL, per germline (reference sequence). In nucleotides, the CDR3 is TGTGCCAGCAGCCAAGGAGTAGCGAGTCCCGAGCAGTTCTTC. Its translation: CASSQGVASPEQFF.

The chain combines TRBV5-1 with TRBJ1-1; D remains ambiguous. Germline CDR1 and CDR2: SGHRS and YFSETQ. The V and J ends lost 2 bases and 4 bases respectively, with 12 bases between them. The CDR3 spans 14 residues. In nucleotides, the CDR3 is TGCGCCAGCAGCTTAGCGGGAATGGGCACTGAAGCTTTCTTT. Translated: CASSLAGMGTEAFF. The entire variable domain, with the rest obtained from reference TRBV5-1 and TRBJ1-1, is as follows: KAGVTQTPRYLIKTRGQQVTLSCSPISGHRSVSWYQQTPGQGLQFLFEYFSETQRNKGNFPGRFSGRQFSNSRSEMNVSTLELGDSALYLCASSLAGMGTEAFFGQGTRLTVV.

A note on this clone: One junction end does not reproduce the germline sequence, and a read error may be involved. The rearrangement joins TRBV2 to TRBJ1-6; D may be TRBD1 (5 bases). CDR1 and CDR2 (germline): SNHLY, FYNNEI. The CDR3 runs to 12 residues. CDR3 nucleotide sequence: TGCGCTAGACGGGGGGGGAATTCACCCCTCCACTTT. This codes for CARRGGNSPLHF. The whole variable domain, filled in from reference TRBV2 and TRBJ1-6, reads EPEVTQTPSHQVTQMGQEVILRCVPISNHLYFYWYRQILGQKVEFLVSFYNNEISEKSEIFDDQFSVERPDGSNFTLKIRSTKLEDSAMYFCARRGGNSPLHFGNGTRLTVT.

V is TRBV7-9 and J is TRBJ2-1; possibly TRBD2 for D (5 bases). The CDR3 spans 12 residues. The ends were cut back, 5 bases at V and 10 bases at J, with 12 bases in the middle. Germline CDR1 reads SEHNR; CDR2 reads FQNEAQ (reference sequence). The CDR3 DNA sequence: TGTGCCAGCAGCCACAGCCGGGGAGAGCAGTTCTTC. The encoded protein is CASSHSRGEQFF.

The chain carries TRBV7-2 and TRBJ1-5; D gene unclear. The CDR3 extends over 14 amino acids. Deletions cut 1 base from V and 7 bases from J, with 11 bases between. Germline CDR1 is SGHTA and CDR2 is FQGNSA. The CDR3 DNA follows: TGTGCCAGCAGCTTAGTCAGCGAGAACCAGCCCCAGCATTTT. Its protein is CASSLVSENQPQHF.

The V gene is TRBV4-2, the J gene TRBJ1-5; 7 nucleotides match TRBD1. Germline loops: CDR1 LGHNA, CDR2 YNFKEQ. This CDR3 is built from 14 residues. With V trimmed by 3 bases and J by 10 bases, 9 bases remained unmatched. The CDR3 DNA reads TGTGCCAGCAGCCATGCCGGGACAGCGAATCCCCAGCATTTT. It is translated as CASSHAGTANPQHF.

The chain combines TRBV6-5 with TRBJ2-7; D perhaps matches TRBD1 (5 bases). CDR1 and CDR2 (germline): MNHEY, SVGAGI. The CDR3 totals 13 residues. V was shortened by 7 bases and J by 3 bases, with 13 bases between the two germline ends. CDR3 protein: CASKKPGHYEQYF. The DNA for the CDR3 is TGTGCCAGCAAGAAGCCAGGGCACTACGAGCAGTACTTC.

In this sample, this clone turned up once. The CDR3 reads CASSEGSDYGYTF. DNA of the CDR3: TGTGCCAGCAGTGAAGGGTCGGACTATGGCTACACCTTC. The J gene is TRBJ1-2, the V gene TRBV6-1, with D unresolved. V was shortened by 1 base and J by 3 bases, with 6 bases between the two germline ends. Germline values: CDR1 MNHNS, CDR2 SASEGT. The CDR3 runs to 13 residues.

The chain combines TRBV4-3 with TRBJ2-7; D is possibly TRBD1 (5 bases). Germline CDR1 and CDR2: LGHNA and YSLEER. CDR3 length: 14 residues. Trimming took off 1 base at V and 2 bases at J, with 9 bases between the two ends. DNA for the CDR3: TGCGCCAGCAGCCAAGTAAGGGGTCCCTACGAGCAGTACTTC. Its protein product is CASSQVRGPYEQYF.

The genes are TRBV4-1 and TRBJ1-2, with D possibly being TRBD1 (6 bases). The V gene's germline CDR1 is MGHRA and CDR2 YSYEKL. Trimming took off 4 bases at V and 5 bases at J, with 14 bases between the two ends. There are 14 residues in the CDR3. CDR3 sequence reads: CASSRPGVLYGYTF. The CDR3 DNA sequence: TGCGCCAGCAGCCGACCAGGGGTCCTGTATGGCTACACCTTC.

V is TRBV2 and J is TRBJ2-7, with 8 positions matching TRBD1. CDR1 is SNHLY, CDR2 FYNNEI, per germline. The V gene end was trimmed by 8 bases and the J gene end by 6 bases; junction bases not matched to a gene: 6. This CDR3 is 12 amino acids long. CDR3: CASFRTGFEQYF. CDR3 bases: TGTGCCAGCTTTCGGACAGGGTTCGAGCAGTACTTC.

This CDR3 reads CAWIKREWLGQETQYF. CDR3 DNA: TGTGCCTGGATCAAGCGGGAGTGGCTAGGGCAAGAGACCCAGTACTTC. The V call is TRBV30, the J call TRBJ2-5, with 8 bases that match TRBD2. CDR1 and CDR2 (germline): GTSNPN, SVGIG (reference sequence). This CDR3 spans 16 amino acids. With 4 bases clipped from V and 2 bases from J, the junction kept 12 bases outside the gene matches.

The rearrangement uses TRBV19 and TRBJ2-7; D gene uncertain. The V and J ends lost 6 bases and 6 bases respectively, with 12 bases between them. Germline values: CDR1 LNHDA, CDR2 SQIVND (reference sequence). The CDR3 contains 12 residues. The DNA of the CDR3 is TGTGCCAGTAGCATGGTAGAAACCGAGCAGTACTTC. The encoded protein is CASSMVETEQYF. Variable domain in full (rest from reference TRBV19 and TRBJ2-7): DGGITQSPKYLFRKEGQNVTLSCEQNLNHDAMYWYRQDPGQGLRLIYYSQIVNDFQKGDIAEGYSVSREKKESFPLTVTSAQKNPTAFYLCASSMVETEQYFGPGTRLTVT.

This clone was seen at least ten times. The V gene is TRBV7-2, the J gene TRBJ1-1; possible D gene TRBD1, 5 bases. The germline V and J ends were trimmed by 2 bases and 3 bases, with 7 bases remaining between them. Germline V lookup: CDR1 SGHTA, CDR2 FQGNSA. This CDR3 is 13 amino acids long. DNA for the CDR3: TGTGCCAGCAGCTTATTAGGGGACACTGAAGCTTTCTTT. Translating gives CASSLLGDTEAFF.

The rearrangement links TRBV11-3 to TRBJ2-1, with D uncertain. The CDR3 has 12 residues. Looked up from germline, CDR1 is SGHNT and CDR2 is YENEEA. Trimming left V 4 bases short and J 9 bases short, with 10 bases between. CDR3: CASSSVVSEQFF. In nucleotides, the CDR3 is TGTGCCAGCAGCTCTGTGGTCAGTGAGCAGTTCTTC.